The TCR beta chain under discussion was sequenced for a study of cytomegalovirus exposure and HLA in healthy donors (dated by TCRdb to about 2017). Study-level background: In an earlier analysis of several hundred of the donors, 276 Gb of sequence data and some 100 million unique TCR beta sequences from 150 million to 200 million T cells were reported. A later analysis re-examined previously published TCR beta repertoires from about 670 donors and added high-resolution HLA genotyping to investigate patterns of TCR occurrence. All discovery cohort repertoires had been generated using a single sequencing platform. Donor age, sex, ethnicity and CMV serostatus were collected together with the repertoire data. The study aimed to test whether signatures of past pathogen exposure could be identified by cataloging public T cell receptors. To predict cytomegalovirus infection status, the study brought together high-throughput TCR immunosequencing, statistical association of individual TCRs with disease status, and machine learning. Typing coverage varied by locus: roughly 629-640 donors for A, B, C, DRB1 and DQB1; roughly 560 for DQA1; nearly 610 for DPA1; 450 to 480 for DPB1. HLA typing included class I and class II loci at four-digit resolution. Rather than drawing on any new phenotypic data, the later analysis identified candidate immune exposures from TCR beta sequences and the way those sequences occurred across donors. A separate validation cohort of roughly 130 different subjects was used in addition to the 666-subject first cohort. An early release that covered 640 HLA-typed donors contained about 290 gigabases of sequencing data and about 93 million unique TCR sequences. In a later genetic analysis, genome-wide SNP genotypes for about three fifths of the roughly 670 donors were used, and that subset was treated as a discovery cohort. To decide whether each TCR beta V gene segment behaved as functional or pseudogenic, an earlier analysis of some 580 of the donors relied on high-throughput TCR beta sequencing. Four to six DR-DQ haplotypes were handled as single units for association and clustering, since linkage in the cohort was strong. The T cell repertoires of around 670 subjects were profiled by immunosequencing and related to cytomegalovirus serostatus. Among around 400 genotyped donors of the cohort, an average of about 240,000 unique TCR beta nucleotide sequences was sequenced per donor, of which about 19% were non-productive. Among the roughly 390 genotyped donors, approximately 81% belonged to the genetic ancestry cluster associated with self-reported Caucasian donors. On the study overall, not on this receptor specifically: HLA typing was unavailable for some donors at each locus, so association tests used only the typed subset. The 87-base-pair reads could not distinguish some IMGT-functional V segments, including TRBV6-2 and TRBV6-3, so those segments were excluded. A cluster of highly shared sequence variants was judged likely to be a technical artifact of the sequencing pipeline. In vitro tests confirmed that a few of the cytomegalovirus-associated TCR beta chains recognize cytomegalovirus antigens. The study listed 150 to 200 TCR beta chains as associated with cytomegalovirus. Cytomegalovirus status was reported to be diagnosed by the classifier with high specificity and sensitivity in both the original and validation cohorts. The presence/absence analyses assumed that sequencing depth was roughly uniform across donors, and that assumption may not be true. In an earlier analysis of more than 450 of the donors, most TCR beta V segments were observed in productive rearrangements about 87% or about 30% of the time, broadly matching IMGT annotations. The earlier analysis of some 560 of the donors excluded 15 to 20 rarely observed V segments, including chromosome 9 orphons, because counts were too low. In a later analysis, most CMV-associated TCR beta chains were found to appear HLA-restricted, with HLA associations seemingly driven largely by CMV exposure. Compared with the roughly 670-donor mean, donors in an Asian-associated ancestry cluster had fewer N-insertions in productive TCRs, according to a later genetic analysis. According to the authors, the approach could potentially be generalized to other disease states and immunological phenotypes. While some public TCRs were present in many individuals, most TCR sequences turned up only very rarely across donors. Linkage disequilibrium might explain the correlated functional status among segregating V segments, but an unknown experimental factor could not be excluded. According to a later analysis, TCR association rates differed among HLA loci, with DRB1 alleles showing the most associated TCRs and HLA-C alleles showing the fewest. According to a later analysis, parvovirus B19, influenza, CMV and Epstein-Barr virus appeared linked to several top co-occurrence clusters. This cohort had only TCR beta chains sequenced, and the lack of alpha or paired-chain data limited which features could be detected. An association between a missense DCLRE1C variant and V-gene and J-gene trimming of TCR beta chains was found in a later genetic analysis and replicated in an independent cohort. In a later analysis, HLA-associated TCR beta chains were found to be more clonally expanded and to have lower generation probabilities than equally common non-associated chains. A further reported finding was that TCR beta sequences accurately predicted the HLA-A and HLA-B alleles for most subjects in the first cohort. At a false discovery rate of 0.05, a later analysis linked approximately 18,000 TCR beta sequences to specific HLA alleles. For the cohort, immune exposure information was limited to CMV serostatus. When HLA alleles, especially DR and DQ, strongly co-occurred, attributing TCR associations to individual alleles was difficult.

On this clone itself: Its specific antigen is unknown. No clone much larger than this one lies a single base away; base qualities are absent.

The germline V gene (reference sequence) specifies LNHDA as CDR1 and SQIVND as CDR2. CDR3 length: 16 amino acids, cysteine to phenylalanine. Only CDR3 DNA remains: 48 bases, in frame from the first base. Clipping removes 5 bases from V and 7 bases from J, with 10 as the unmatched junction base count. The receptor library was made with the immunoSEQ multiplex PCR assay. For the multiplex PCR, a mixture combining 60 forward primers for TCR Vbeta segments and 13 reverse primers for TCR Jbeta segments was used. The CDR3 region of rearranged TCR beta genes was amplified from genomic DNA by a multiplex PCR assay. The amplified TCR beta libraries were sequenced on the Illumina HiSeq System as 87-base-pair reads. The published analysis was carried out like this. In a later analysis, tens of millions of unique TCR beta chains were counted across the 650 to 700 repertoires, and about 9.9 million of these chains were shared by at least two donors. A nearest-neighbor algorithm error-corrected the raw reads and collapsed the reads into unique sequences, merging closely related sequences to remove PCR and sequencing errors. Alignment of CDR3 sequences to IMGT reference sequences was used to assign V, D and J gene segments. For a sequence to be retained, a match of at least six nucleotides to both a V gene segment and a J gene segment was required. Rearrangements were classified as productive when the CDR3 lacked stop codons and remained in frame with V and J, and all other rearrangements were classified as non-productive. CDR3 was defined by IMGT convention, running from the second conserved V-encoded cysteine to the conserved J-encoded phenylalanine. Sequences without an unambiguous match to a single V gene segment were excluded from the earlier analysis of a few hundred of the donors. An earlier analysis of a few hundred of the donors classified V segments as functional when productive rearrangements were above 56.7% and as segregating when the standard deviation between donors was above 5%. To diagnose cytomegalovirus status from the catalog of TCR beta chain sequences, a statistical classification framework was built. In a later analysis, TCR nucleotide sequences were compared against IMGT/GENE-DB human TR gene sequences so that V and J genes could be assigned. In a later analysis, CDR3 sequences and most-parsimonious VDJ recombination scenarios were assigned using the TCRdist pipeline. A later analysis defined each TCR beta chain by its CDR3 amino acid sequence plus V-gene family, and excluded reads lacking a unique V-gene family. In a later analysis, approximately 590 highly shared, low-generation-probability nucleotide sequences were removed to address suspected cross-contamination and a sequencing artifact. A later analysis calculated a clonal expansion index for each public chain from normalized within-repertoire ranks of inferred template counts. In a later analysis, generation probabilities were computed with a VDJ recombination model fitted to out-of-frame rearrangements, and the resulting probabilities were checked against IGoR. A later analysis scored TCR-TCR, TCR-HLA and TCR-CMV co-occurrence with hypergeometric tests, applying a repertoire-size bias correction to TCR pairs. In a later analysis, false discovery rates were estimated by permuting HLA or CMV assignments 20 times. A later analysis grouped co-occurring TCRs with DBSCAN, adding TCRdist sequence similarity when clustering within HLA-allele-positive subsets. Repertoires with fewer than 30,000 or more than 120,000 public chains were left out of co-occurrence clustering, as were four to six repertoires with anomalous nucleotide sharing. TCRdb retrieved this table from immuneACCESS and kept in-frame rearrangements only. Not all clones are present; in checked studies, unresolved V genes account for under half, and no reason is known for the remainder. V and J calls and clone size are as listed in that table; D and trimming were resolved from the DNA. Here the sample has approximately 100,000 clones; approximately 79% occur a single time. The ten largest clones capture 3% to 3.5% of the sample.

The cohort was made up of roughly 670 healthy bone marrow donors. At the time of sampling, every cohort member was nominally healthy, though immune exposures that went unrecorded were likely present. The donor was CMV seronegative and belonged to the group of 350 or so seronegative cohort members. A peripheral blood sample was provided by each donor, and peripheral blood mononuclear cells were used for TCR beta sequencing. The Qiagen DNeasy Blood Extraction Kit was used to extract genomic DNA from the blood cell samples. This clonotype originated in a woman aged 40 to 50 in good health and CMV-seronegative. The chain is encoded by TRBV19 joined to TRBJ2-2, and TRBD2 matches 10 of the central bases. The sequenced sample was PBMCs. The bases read TGTGCCAGTAGTGCTTCAGCGGGAGGGCTGATCGGGGAGCTGTTTTTT. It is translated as CASSASAGGLIGELFF.